What follows are 14 T cell receptor beta chains derived from one specimen sequenced in a study of response to subunit inactivated influenza vaccine. Via MiXCR, TCRdb re-called the RT-PCR reads, giving one row per CDR3 protein. The sample lists more than 550,000 distinct CDR3 sequences, about an eighth seen once, with 10% to 13% in the top ten. Source: PBMCs from blood, taken on the day of vaccination. Every receptor here comes from a man in his fifties who received an inactivated influenza vaccine.

Comment on this clonotype: At one of its ends the junction is not consistent with the germline gene, which may arise from a read error. The chain is built from TRBV3-1 and TRBJ2-5; D is ambiguous. The germline V gene encodes CDR1 LGHDT and CDR2 YNNKEL (reference sequence). The CDR3 has 17 amino acids. The CDR3 is CASSQEAPLGYRETQDF. CDR3 bases: TGTGCCAGCAGCCAAGAGGCCCCCCTAGGGTACCGAGAGACCCAGGACTTC.

This clonotype was counted a few times. The chain employs TRBV19 and TRBJ1-4; the D is unclear. The CDR3 loop spans 14 amino acids. Per germline, CDR1 LNHDA and CDR2 SQIVND (reference sequence). V was shortened by 2 bases and J by 4 bases, with 8 bases between the two germline ends. The CDR3, as DNA: TGTGCCAGTAGTATACATCGAGGTAATGAAAAACTGTTTTTT. Translated, it gives CASSIHRGNEKLFF.

This clonotype was seen ten or more times. V gene TRBV6-2 or TRBV6-3 combines with J gene TRBJ2-5, with D possibly being TRBD2 (5 bases). Germline-derived CDR1 and CDR2 are MNHEY and SVGEGT. The CDR3 extends over 15 amino acids. Trimming left V 5 bases short and J 3 bases short, with 16 bases between. The CDR3 region has the DNA TGTGCCAGCAGTCCGCCGGGGAACGGCGAAGAGACCCAGTACTTC. The encoded protein is CASSPPGNGEETQYF.

The gene calls are TRBV5-5 and TRBJ2-2, with TRBD1 identical over 12 bases. In germline, CDR1 is SGHKS, CDR2 YYEKEE (reference sequence). V trimming: 6 bases; J trimming: 8 bases; junction bases outside the gene matches: 5. The CDR3 is 14 amino acids. CDR3 region: CASTRDRGRGELFF. The DNA of the CDR3 is TGTGCCAGCACAAGGGACAGGGGGCGTGGGGAGCTGTTTTTT.

This clonotype has more than one count but fewer than ten. V gene TRBV10-3 combines with J gene TRBJ2-5; TRBD1 matches 9 bases. Losses at the gene ends were 6 bases for V and 3 bases for J; bases not matched to a gene: 2. The CDR3 sequence is 13 residues long. From germline, CDR1 is ENHRY and CDR2 SYGVKD. The CDR3 coding sequence is TGTGCCATCAGGGGGACAGGGAAAGAGACCCAGTACTTC. It is translated as CAIRGTGKETQYF.

This chain connects TRBV11-2 to TRBJ2-1; 10 bases are shared with TRBD2. This CDR3 region has 16 residues. Per the germline V gene, CDR1 is SGHAT and CDR2 is FQNNGV. V lost 4 bases, J lost 7 bases, and 10 bases stayed unmatched. In nucleotides, the CDR3 is TGTGCCAGCAGCTCCCCCTCAGCGGGAGGGCCGAATGAGCAGTTCTTC. Protein: CASSSPSAGGPNEQFF.

The sample holds many counts of this clonotype. The chain joins TRBV12-3 or TRBV12-4 to TRBJ2-5; 10 bases are shared with TRBD2. Trimming took 4 bases from V and 2 from J; bases not matched to a gene: 1. The CDR3 spans 14 residues. The DNA for the CDR3 is TGTGCCAGCAGTTGGACTAGCGGACAAGAGACCCAGTACTTC. Its translation: CASSWTSGQETQYF.

This sequence joins TRBV7-3 and TRBJ2-7, with 7 positions matching TRBD1. After removal of 2 bases from V and 4 bases from J, the junction contained 8 bases not matched to a gene. CDR1 and CDR2 (germline): SGHTA, FQGTGA. The CDR3 length is 15 residues. The CDR3 region has the DNA TGTGCCAGCAGCTTACTAGGGGGCGCAGGGTACGAGCAGTACTTC. This sequence encodes CASSLLGGAGYEQYF.

This chain links TRBV15 with TRBJ2-1; D is ambiguous. This CDR3 comprises 15 residues. Trimming removed 0 bases at V and 6 bases at J, with 12 bases between. Germline-derived CDR1 and CDR2 are LNHNV and YYDKDF (reference sequence). This CDR3 reads CATSRDLWRPNEQFF. The CDR3 bases are TGTGCCACCAGCAGAGATCTTTGGCGGCCCAATGAGCAGTTCTTC. The whole variable domain, remainder taken from reference TRBV15 and TRBJ2-1, is DAMVIQNPRYQVTQFGKPVTLSCSQTLNHNVMYWYQQKSSQAPKLLFHYYDKDFNNEADTPDNFQSRRPNTSFCFLDIRSPGLGDTAMYLCATSRDLWRPNEQFFGPGTRLTVL.

V gene TRBV11-2 combines with J gene TRBJ2-7; D remains unclear. Germline-derived CDR1 and CDR2 are SGHAT and FQNNGV. This CDR3 spans 15 amino acids. The V gene lost 0 bases and the J gene lost 0 bases, with 9 bases spanning the gap. CDR3 coding DNA: TGTGCCAGCAGCTTAGAAGCAGCACGCTCCTACGAGCAGTACTTC. Translation: CASSLEAARSYEQYF.

The chain is built from TRBV6-5 and TRBJ2-3; 9 bases align to TRBD2. CDR1 and CDR2 from the germline V gene are MNHEY and SVGAGI. J gave up 6 bases and V 2 bases, and 3 bases lay outside the gene matches. This CDR3 is 14 amino acids long. This chain's CDR3 is CASSYGGRGDTQYF. The CDR3 region has the DNA TGTGCCAGCAGTTACGGCGGGAGGGGGGATACGCAGTATTTT.

The chain combines TRBV4-3 with TRBJ1-5; 8 nucleotides agree with TRBD1. V lost 3 bases, J lost 2 bases, and 6 bases stayed unmatched. This CDR3 is 16 amino acids long. The V gene's germline CDR1 is LGHNA and CDR2 YSLEER. This CDR3 is CASSQALGQGNQPQHF. CDR3 sequence (DNA): TGCGCCAGCAGCCAGGCCCTGGGACAGGGCAATCAGCCCCAGCATTTT.

This clonotype has a handful of counts. This rearrangement joins TRBV6-2 or TRBV6-3 to TRBJ2-1; 9 nucleotides match TRBD2. The ends lost 4 bases at V and 14 bases at J; junction bases unmatched: 6. The length of the CDR3 is 12 residues. CDR1 is MNHEY and CDR2 is SVGEGT in the germline V gene. The CDR3 loop is CASSLRLAAEFF. CDR3 DNA: TGTGCCAGCAGTTTAAGACTAGCGGCGGAGTTCTTC.

This clonotype has only a few counts. The rearrangement links TRBV3-1 to TRBJ1-5, with 9 positions matching TRBD1. Germline-derived CDR1 and CDR2 are LGHDT and YNNKEL (reference sequence). The CDR3 is 15 amino acids. V gave up 4 bases and J gave up 6 bases; unmatched junction bases: 7. The DNA of the CDR3 is TGTGCCAGCAGCCTGGGACAGGGCGGGGGTCAGCCCCAGCATTTT. This encodes CASSLGQGGGQPQHF. Full variable domain (remainder filled in from reference TRBV3-1 and TRBJ1-5): DTAVSQTPKYLVTQMGNDKSIKCEQNLGHDTMYWYKQDSKKFLKIMFSYNNKELIINETVPNRFSPKSPDKAHLNLHINSLELGDSAVYFCASSLGQGGGQPQHFGDGTRLSIL.